Following are 3 T cell receptor beta chains from one sample sequenced in a study of cytomegalovirus exposure and HLA in healthy donors. The primer mix had 60 Vbeta and 13 Jbeta primers. The assay was immunoSEQ multiplex PCR, and TCRdb's table has in-frame clones only and misses some. The repertoire includes more than 90,000 clones, about two thirds of them detected once, and 2.5% to 3% sits in the top ten. What was sequenced was PBMCs. All receptors derive from a man between 45 and 60 years old in good health and CMV-seronegative.

V gene TRBV5-1 combines with J gene TRBJ2-2; D not resolved. The germline V gene encodes CDR1 SGHRS and CDR2 YFSETQ. This CDR3 is 12 amino acids long. The ends were cut back, 0 bases at V and 7 bases at J, with 4 bases in the middle. The CDR3 coding sequence is TGCGCCAGCAGCTTGGCGTTCGGGGAGCTGTTTTTT. Its translation is CASSLAFGELFF.

The chain combines TRBV4-1 with TRBJ2-5; possible D gene TRBD2, 7 bases. V was shortened by 1 base and J by 5 bases, with 14 bases between the two germline ends. The CDR3 is 15 residues long. Germline lookup yields CDR1 MGHRA and CDR2 YSYEKL. The CDR3 loop is CASSQGGGGLETQYF. In DNA, the CDR3 is TGCGCCAGCAGCCAAGGTGGGGGGGGCTTGGAGACCCAGTACTTC.

The gene calls are TRBV9 and TRBJ2-5; 10 nucleotides agree with TRBD2. The germline V gene has CDR1 SGDLS and CDR2 YYNGEE. V gave up 0 bases and J gave up 5 bases; unmatched junction bases: 10. The CDR3 has 17 residues. CDR3 region: CASSVGNSGRLYETQYF. Here the CDR3 DNA reads TGTGCCAGCAGCGTAGGTAATAGCGGGAGGTTGTATGAGACCCAGTACTTC.